Shown below are 21 T cell receptor beta chains from a single sample sequenced in a study of T cell responses to AZD1222 COVID-19 vaccine. Profiled with immunoSEQ multiplex PCR; TCRdb holds only in-frame clones, not every one. Of around 100,000 clones detected, 86% appear once; the ten largest clones hold around 5.9%. The source material was peripheral blood, sampled on day 0 of AZD1222 vaccination. These TCRs come from an adult in good health.

About this clone: At the DNA level, this CDR3 is encoded by other sequences in the same sample as well. This chain connects TRBV7-8 to TRBJ2-7; 7 nucleotides line up with TRBD1. This CDR3 region has 15 residues. Germline CDR1 reads SGHVS; CDR2 reads FQNEAQ. The J segment lost 0 bases and the V segment lost 5 bases, leaving 7 bases of the junction unmatched. This CDR3 reads CASSPRQGPSYEQYF. CDR3 DNA sequence: TGTGCCAGCAGCCCACGACAGGGCCCCTCCTACGAGCAGTACTTC. Looking up the rest from reference TRBV7-8 and TRBJ2-7 gives the full variable domain: GAGVSQSPRYKVAKRGQDVALRCDPISGHVSLFWYQQALGQGPEFLTYFQNEAQLDKSGLPSDRFFAERPEGSVSTLKIQRTQQEDSAVYLCASSPRQGPSYEQYFGPGTRLTVT.

The chain couples TRBV15 to TRBJ2-7; tentatively, D is TRBD2 (5 bases). Trimming shortened V by 0 bases and J by 1 base, and 10 bases separated the two germline ends. CDR3 length: 15 residues. In germline, CDR1 is LNHNV, CDR2 YYDKDF (reference sequence). The CDR3 reads CATSRDATGSYEQYF. CDR3 in DNA: TGTGCCACCAGCAGAGATGCCACGGGATCCTACGAGCAGTACTTC.

The chain recombines TRBV7-8 with TRBJ2-1; TRBD2 matches at 13 bases. CDR3 length: 17 residues. V dropped 1 base and J dropped 4; count of bases not matched to a gene: 4. From germline, CDR1 is SGHVS and CDR2 FQNEAQ. CDR3 sequence (DNA): TGTGCCAGCAGCTTAGGCTGGACTAGCGGGAGTTACAATGAGCAGTTCTTC. Amino acids: CASSLGWTSGSYNEQFF.

This clone was detected only a few times. The V call is TRBV18, the J call TRBJ2-7, with D perhaps TRBD1 (6 bases). Deletions cut 6 bases from V and 1 base from J, with 13 bases between. Germline assignment: CDR1 KGHSH and CDR2 LQKENI. CDR3 size: 14 residues. The CDR3 is CASSQQGRSYEQYF. Here the CDR3 DNA reads TGTGCCAGCTCCCAACAGGGTCGATCCTACGAGCAGTACTTC.

The rearrangement joins TRBV18 to TRBJ1-6; possible D gene TRBD1, 5 bases. The germline CDR1 and CDR2 sequences are KGHSH and LQKENI. The CDR3 length is 15 residues. V was clipped by 3 bases and J by 5 bases, with 11 bases between them. CDR3 in DNA: TGTGCCAGCTCACCTGAACGGGGGAATAATTCACCCCTCCACTTT. This sequence encodes CASSPERGNNSPLHF.

The J gene is TRBJ2-1, the V gene TRBV3-1 (or the pseudogene TRBV3-2), with 11 bases lining up with TRBD2. Unmatched junction bases numbered 8, after V lost 1 base and J lost 9 bases. CDR3 size: 16 residues. Germline CDR1 and CDR2: LGHDT and YNNKEL (reference sequence). CDR3 protein: CASSQGSSSGRSEQFF. The CDR3, as DNA: TGTGCCAGCAGCCAAGGTTCGTCTAGCGGGAGGTCTGAGCAGTTCTTC.

The chain is built from TRBV5-4 and TRBJ2-7; 7 bases line up with TRBD1. Germline lookup yields CDR1 SGHNT and CDR2 YYREEE (reference sequence). This CDR3 has 12 residues. Trimming at V came to 4 bases and at J to 6 bases, leaving 4 bases not matched to a gene. This CDR3 is CASSGTGVEQYF. The CDR3 DNA sequence: TGTGCCAGCAGCGGCACAGGGGTCGAGCAGTACTTC.

CDR3 loop: CASSLSGQGHTEAFF. In nucleotides, the CDR3 is TGTGCCAGCAGCCTGTCCGGACAGGGTCACACTGAAGCTTTCTTT. The chain recombines TRBV5-4 with TRBJ1-1, with TRBD1 matching over 8 bases. CDR3 length: 15 residues. The germline V gene encodes CDR1 SGHNT and CDR2 YYREEE (reference sequence). Trimming cost V 4 bases and J 3 bases; bases outside gene matches: 8. The full variable domain, rest sourced from reference TRBV5-4 and TRBJ1-1, is ETGVTQSPTHLIKTRGQQVTLRCSSQSGHNTVSWYQQALGQGPQFIFQYYREEENGRGNFPPRFSGLQFPNYSSELNVNALELDDSALYLCASSLSGQGHTEAFFGQGTRLTVV.

This chain joins TRBV30 and TRBJ1-5, with 9 positions matching TRBD1. The J segment lost 5 bases and the V segment lost 1 base, leaving 3 bases of the junction unmatched. The germline gives CDR1 GTSNPN, CDR2 SVGIG (reference sequence). The CDR3 is 14 amino acids. The CDR3 nucleotides read TGTGCCTGGAGTGGGGACAGGGTTGATCAGCCCCAGCATTTT. Translating it yields CAWSGDRVDQPQHF. The full variable domain, in which reference TRBV30 and TRBJ1-5 provide the parts outside the CDR3, is SQTIHQWPATLVQPVGSPLSLECTVEGTSNPNLYWYRQAAGRGLQLLFYSVGIGQISSEVPQNLSASRPQDRQFILSSKKLLLSDSGFYLCAWSGDRVDQPQHFGDGTRLSIL.

V and J are TRBV6-1 and TRBJ1-4, with D possibly TRBD1 on 5 matching bases. V lost 2 bases to trimming and J lost 7 bases, with 14 bases between them. The CDR3 spans 15 residues. CDR1 and CDR2 from the germline V gene are MNHNS and SASEGT. CDR3 loop: CASSEWGSGGEKLFF. CDR3 in DNA: TGTGCCAGCAGTGAATGGGGCAGCGGGGGTGAAAAACTGTTTTTT.

This chain joins TRBV27 and TRBJ2-4; D is unresolved. The germline CDR1 and CDR2 sequences are MNHEY and SMNVEV (reference sequence). This CDR3 spans 14 amino acids. Trimming shortened V by 4 bases and J by 11 bases, and 18 bases separated the two germline ends. CDR3 sequence reads: CASSSRMNNPFQYF. The DNA of the CDR3 is TGTGCCAGCAGTTCGCGGATGAATAATCCGTTTCAGTACTTC.

The CDR3 loop is CASKLGTGVKGTF. CDR3 DNA: TGTGCCAGCAAACTAGGGACAGGGGTGAAGGGCACCTTC. V is TRBV7-2 and J is TRBJ1-2, with 10 bases lining up with TRBD1. Germline CDR1 SGHTA, CDR2 FQGNSA. V shed 7 bases and J 13 bases; nucleotides not matched to a gene: 12. The length of the CDR3 is 13 residues.

V is TRBV19 and J is TRBJ1-2; D remains unclear. Deletions cut 5 bases from V and 0 bases from J, with 7 bases between. CDR1 LNHDA and CDR2 SQIVND come from the germline V gene (reference sequence). The CDR3 covers 13 residues. CDR3 coding DNA: TGTGCCAGTAGTCCTATATCTAACTATGGCTACACCTTC. Its translation is CASSPISNYGYTF. The full variable domain, completed using reference TRBV19 and TRBJ1-2, is DGGITQSPKYLFRKEGQNVTLSCEQNLNHDAMYWYRQDPGQGLRLIYYSQIVNDFQKGDIAEGYSVSREKKESFPLTVTSAQKNPTAFYLCASSPISNYGYTFGSGTRLTVV.

This chain joins TRBV6-5 and TRBJ1-6; D is unresolved. The V gene's germline CDR1 is MNHEY and CDR2 SVGAGI. The CDR3 length is 14 residues. The V end lost 6 bases, the J end lost 6 bases, and 12 bases lay between the germline ends. CDR3 residues: CASRPTTGNSPLHF. As DNA, the CDR3 is TGTGCCAGCAGGCCTACCACGGGTAATTCACCCCTCCACTTT.

The chain joins TRBV30 to TRBJ1-5; D is ambiguous. V was pared by 0 bases and J by 0 bases, with 9 bases between. Germline CDR1 GTSNPN, CDR2 SVGIG (reference sequence). The CDR3 is 15 residues long. The CDR3 bases are TGTGCCTGGAGTGTAACTGGGATTAGCAATCAGCCCCAGCATTTT. Residues: CAWSVTGISNQPQHF. The whole variable domain, filled in from reference TRBV30 and TRBJ1-5, reads SQTIHQWPATLVQPVGSPLSLECTVEGTSNPNLYWYRQAAGRGLQLLFYSVGIGQISSEVPQNLSASRPQDRQFILSSKKLLLSDSGFYLCAWSVTGISNQPQHFGDGTRLSIL.

The chain is built from TRBV19 and TRBJ2-7, with 8 bases aligning to TRBD2. This CDR3 has 14 residues. Trimming removed 2 bases from V and 3 bases from J; junction bases left unmatched: 3. Germline V gene lookup returns CDR1 LNHDA and CDR2 SQIVND (reference sequence). CDR3 residues: CASSITGGDYEQYF. The CDR3 bases are TGTGCCAGTAGTATAACGGGAGGGGACTACGAGCAGTACTTC.

The rearrangement uses TRBV14 and TRBJ2-1; no clear D. V was trimmed by 2 bases and J by 4 bases, leaving 0 bases between them. The CDR3 spans 11 residues. The germline V gene has CDR1 SGHDN and CDR2 FVKESK. Here the CDR3 DNA reads TGTGCCAGCAGCCAATACAATGAGCAGTTCTTC. This gives the protein CASSQYNEQFF.

The chain has TRBV19 and TRBJ2-7; TRBD2 might be the D (6 bases). Deletions cut 6 bases from V and 0 bases from J, with 12 bases between. The CDR3 is 14 amino acids. Looked up from germline, CDR1 is LNHDA and CDR2 is SQIVND (reference sequence). Here the CDR3 DNA reads TGTGCCAGTAGCTATGGGGGGAGCTCCTACGAGCAGTACTTC. This codes for CASSYGGSSYEQYF.

The chain links TRBV5-1 to TRBJ2-6; D uncertain. Trimming cost V 2 bases and J 2 bases, with 14 bases left between them. Germline CDR1 and CDR2: SGHRS and YFSETQ. The CDR3 extends over 17 amino acids. The CDR3 DNA follows: TGCGCCAGCAGCTTAAGTGTGCCACGCCCTGGGGCCAACGTCCTGACTTTC. It yields the protein CASSLSVPRPGANVLTF.

V usage is TRBV10-1 and J usage is TRBJ2-7; perhaps D is TRBD1 or TRBD2 (5 bases each). V lost 11 bases and J lost 7, with 15 bases in between. This CDR3 has 11 residues. The germline V gene has CDR1 WNHNN and CDR2 SYGVQD (reference sequence). DNA for the CDR3: TGCGCCGAGGACTCTTCAGGGGAGCAGTACTTC. Protein sequence: CAEDSSGEQYF.

This chain joins TRBV7-9 and TRBJ2-7; 11 bases are shared with TRBD2. This CDR3 has 18 residues. The germline CDR1 and CDR2 sequences are SEHNR and FQNEAQ (reference sequence). The V segment lost 1 base and the J segment 3 bases; nucleotides outside the gene matches: 11. Written as DNA, the CDR3 is TGTGCCAGCAGCTTAGTCTTCAGTAAGACTAGCGGGAACTACGAGCAGTACTTC. Translated: CASSLVFSKTSGNYEQYF.